The 7 T cell receptor beta chains below come from one sample, sequenced in a study of T cell responses to AZD1222 COVID-19 vaccine. The table came from immunoSEQ multiplex PCR; TCRdb's copy has only in-frame clones and leaves some out. Of over 110,000 clones listed, approximately 90% are singletons. Sequencing used peripheral blood, obtained 28 days after the second AZD1222 dose. These receptors were collected from an adult who received the AZD1222 COVID-19 vaccine.

The chain carries TRBV24-1 and TRBJ2-1, with TRBD2 matching over 12 bases. Germline V gene lookup returns CDR1 KGHDR and CDR2 SFDVKD. V gave up 4 bases and J gave up 8 bases; unmatched junction bases: 8. This CDR3 is 16 amino acids long. The CDR3 region has the DNA TGTGCCACCAGTGACACCGCTAGCGGGAGGGGAGATGAGCAGTTCTTC. Encoded protein: CATSDTASGRGDEQFF.

The rearrangement joins TRBV4-2 to TRBJ1-3; the D is unclear. Trimming pared 9 bases from V and 1 base from J, leaving 4 bases between. This CDR3 region has 11 residues. Germline-derived CDR1 and CDR2 are LGHNA and YNFKEQ. CDR3 DNA sequence: TGTGCCAGTTTATCTGGAAACACCATATATTTT. Protein sequence: CASLSGNTIYF.

The chain combines TRBV6-2 or TRBV6-3 with TRBJ2-3, with a tentative D call TRBD1 (5 bases). The CDR3 spans 15 residues. V lost 0 bases and J lost 3, with 10 bases in between. From germline, CDR1 is MNHEY and CDR2 SVGEGT. The CDR3 sequence is CASSYSGHWTDTQYF. The CDR3 DNA reads as TGTGCCAGCAGTTACTCGGGGCATTGGACAGATACGCAGTATTTT.

The CDR3 sequence is CASSLGTLNTEAFF. The CDR3 DNA reads as TGTGCCAGCAGCTTAGGTACCTTGAACACTGAAGCTTTCTTT. The rearrangement joins TRBV13 to TRBJ1-1; D remains unclear. V was trimmed by 0 bases and J by 0 bases, leaving 5 bases between them. The CDR3 extends over 14 amino acids. Per germline, CDR1 PRHDT and CDR2 FYEKMQ (reference sequence).

V and J are TRBV10-1 and TRBJ1-2; D might be TRBD1 (6 bases). CDR1 is WNHNN, CDR2 SYGVQD, per germline (reference sequence). With 2 bases removed from V and 13 bases from J, the gap between germline ends came to 17 bases. The CDR3 contains 13 residues. CDR3 nucleotides: TGCGCCAGCAGTGAGGGATTGGACAGCCCGCTCACCTTC. Residues: CASSEGLDSPLTF.

The rearrangement joins TRBV4-1 to TRBJ1-4; the D is unclear. The length of the CDR3 is 15 residues. CDR1 and CDR2 from the germline V gene are MGHRA and YSYEKL. V was shortened by 4 bases and J by 8 bases, with 17 bases between the two germline ends. CDR3 sequence (DNA): TGCGCCAGCAGCCTAAATGGAGGTGGAAAGGAAAAACTGTTTTTT. Translated: CASSLNGGGKEKLFF.

The chain has TRBV20-1 and TRBJ2-7, with 11 bases identical to TRBD2. Germline V gives CDR1 DFQATT, CDR2 SNEGSKA (reference sequence). CDR3 length: 14 amino acids. J gave up 2 bases and V 3 bases, and 3 bases lay outside the gene matches. The CDR3 DNA is TGCAGTGCTAGTTTGACTAGCGGGACCTACGAGCAGTACTTC. Encoded protein: CSASLTSGTYEQYF.